The 29 T cell receptor beta chains listed next were all sequenced from one sample in a study of T cells in Graves' hyperthyroidism and ophthalmopathy. Researchers took RNA transcripts and amplified the TCR beta CDR3 regions from them. The HTBI primer set was used in a first-round RT-PCR of the TCR CDR3. In TCRdb, the multiplex PCR reads were re-called with MiXCR into one record per CDR3 protein. The sample records around 200,000 distinct CDR3 sequences, over 15% being singletons. Material for sequencing was blood. These receptor sequences come from a woman aged 50 to 60 with Graves' hyperthyroidism.

This clonotype was found many times. This sequence joins TRBV5-1 and TRBJ1-5; a weak D match, TRBD1 (6 bases). Per the germline V gene, CDR1 is SGHRS and CDR2 is YFSETQ. Trimming took off 1 base at V and 7 bases at J, with 18 bases between the two ends. This CDR3 comprises 16 residues. CDR3 residues: CASSLRPGAVGQPQHF. The CDR3 nucleotides are TGCGCCAGCAGCTTGCGCCCGGGGGCGGTAGGACAGCCCCAGCATTTT.

Ten or more counts support this clonotype. The rearrangement links TRBV27 to TRBJ2-1; D remains ambiguous. Trimming stripped 5 bases from V and 0 bases from J, with 14 bases between. The germline CDR1 and CDR2 sequences are MNHEY and SMNVEV (reference sequence). The CDR3 length is 16 residues. The CDR3 protein is CASSPSFQSSYNEQFF. Here the CDR3 DNA reads TGTGCCAGCAGTCCCTCGTTCCAAAGCTCCTACAATGAGCAGTTCTTC.

This clonotype appeared many times. The chain combines TRBV25-1 with TRBJ1-1; 9 bases align to TRBD1. The CDR3 loop spans 15 amino acids. The germline CDR1 and CDR2 sequences are MGHDK and SYGVNS. V was clipped by 6 bases and J by 4 bases; unmatched bases: 9. CDR3 in DNA: TGTGCCAGCAGGTATCCTGGACAGGGGATCACTGAAGCTTTCTTT. Protein sequence: CASRYPGQGITEAFF.

This clonotype was detected many times. The rearrangement joins TRBV19 to TRBJ1-2; D is unclear. Between the trimmed V and J ends, which lost 5 bases and 2 bases, there was a span of 12 bases. The CDR3 consists of 14 residues. CDR1 LNHDA and CDR2 SQIVND come from the germline V gene (reference sequence). In nucleotides, the CDR3 is TGTGCCAGTAGTCTCGAGACCGTGAACTATGGCTACACCTTC. This gives the protein CASSLETVNYGYTF.

This clonotype was picked up many times. This rearrangement joins TRBV7-9 to TRBJ1-1; weak D call: TRBD1 (6 bases). This CDR3 comprises 14 residues. V was trimmed by 2 bases and J by 4 bases, leaving 11 bases between them. Germline V gene lookup returns CDR1 SEHNR and CDR2 FQNEAQ (reference sequence). In DNA form, the CDR3 reads TGTGCCAGCAGCTTAACAGGGTTTGGCACTGAAGCTTTCTTT. This gives the protein CASSLTGFGTEAFF.

This clonotype was counted ten times or more. This chain joins TRBV2 and TRBJ1-5; D gene unclear. The CDR3 is 14 amino acids. Germline CDR1 SNHLY, CDR2 FYNNEI. The V and J ends lost 4 bases and 4 bases respectively, with 11 bases between them. In nucleotides, the CDR3 is TGTGCCAGCAGTGGGGTCCAAGCTAATCAGCCCCAGCATTTT. Translation gives CASSGVQANQPQHF.

There are many counts of this clonotype. The rearrangement uses TRBV11-2 and TRBJ2-2; no clear D gene. Germline V lookup: CDR1 SGHAT, CDR2 FQNNGV. The V end was cut by 2 bases, the J end by 4 bases, with 14 bases between. This CDR3 has 16 residues. The CDR3 DNA reads as TGTGCCAGCAGCTTAAGGTCCCAGCCGCCCACCGGGGAGCTGTTTTTT. As protein: CASSLRSQPPTGELFF.

The chain uses TRBV28 and TRBJ2-5, with D possibly being TRBD2 (7 bases). CDR3 length equals 14 residues. V was clipped by 3 bases and J by 6 bases, with 14 bases between them. The germline V gene encodes CDR1 MDHEN and CDR2 SYDVKM. The CDR3 bases are TGTGCCAGCAGTTTTTCGGCGGGGGCTCAGACCCAGTACTTC. Translating gives CASSFSAGAQTQYF.

This clonotype was seen repeatedly, ten times or more. This chain connects TRBV6-2 or TRBV6-3 to TRBJ2-7, with D uncertain. The CDR3 length is 11 residues. Trimming removed 8 bases at V and 3 bases at J, with 8 bases between. Germline CDR1 MNHEY, CDR2 SVGEGT. The CDR3 bases are TGTGCCAGCGGTACGAACTACGAGCAGTACTTC. This sequence encodes CASGTNYEQYF.

There are many counts of this clonotype. The CDR3 region is CASRTSTNYGYTF. The DNA for the CDR3 is TGCGCCAGCCGGACATCCACTAACTATGGCTACACCTTC. The chain couples TRBV5-1 to TRBJ1-2, with D perhaps TRBD1 (5 bases). V lost 7 bases and J 0 bases, leaving 10 bases between the germline ends. This CDR3 is built from 13 residues. Germline V gives CDR1 SGHRS, CDR2 YFSETQ.

This clonotype was seen at least ten times. The chain recombines TRBV6-2 or TRBV6-3 with TRBJ1-2; D gene unclear. Trimming pared 4 bases from V and 4 bases from J, leaving 10 bases between. There are 13 residues in the CDR3. The germline gives CDR1 MNHEY, CDR2 SVGEGT. The CDR3 sequence: CASSSEGLYGYTF. The DNA of the CDR3 is TGTGCCAGCAGTTCCGAAGGGCTCTATGGCTACACCTTC.

In its sample, this clonotype was seen many times. The chain has TRBV20-1 and TRBJ2-1, with 8 bases identical to TRBD2. The CDR3 length is 13 residues. Germline V lookup: CDR1 DFQATT, CDR2 SNEGSKA (reference sequence). This chain's CDR3 is CSPGGAGSDEQFF. The CDR3 bases are TGCAGCCCCGGGGGGGCGGGGTCGGATGAGCAGTTCTTC.

There are many counts of this clonotype. The rearrangement joins TRBV12-3 or TRBV12-4 to TRBJ1-2; a possible D gene is TRBD1 (6 bases). Trimming removed 3 bases from V and 10 bases from J, with 9 bases in between. The CDR3 extends over 11 amino acids. The CDR3 DNA reads as TGTGCCAGCAGTTTCAGGGGCCTCTACACCTTC. It codes for CASSFRGLYTF.

The rearrangement uses TRBV13 and TRBJ1-4; 11 nucleotides line up with TRBD1. Looked up from germline, CDR1 is PRHDT and CDR2 is FYEKMQ (reference sequence). This CDR3 spans 15 amino acids. J gave up 8 bases and V 5 bases, and 7 bases lay outside the gene matches. As DNA, the CDR3 is TGTGCCAGCAGCCCCTGGGACAGGGGGAAGGAAAAACTGTTTTTT. This translates into CASSPWDRGKEKLFF.

This clonotype was counted ten times or more. The genes are TRBV6-1 and TRBJ2-7, with 10 bases identical to TRBD2. CDR1 and CDR2 (germline): MNHNS, SASEGT. CDR3 length equals 16 residues. Trimming cost V 5 bases and J 1 base; bases outside gene matches: 8. DNA for the CDR3: TGTGCCAGCAGTTTAAGCGGGGGGGTACCATCCTACGAGCAGTACTTC. Its protein is CASSLSGGVPSYEQYF.

The table lists this clonotype with many counts. The J gene is TRBJ2-2, the V gene TRBV20-1; weak D call: TRBD2 (5 bases). Trimming shortened V by 0 bases and J by 3 bases, and 8 bases separated the two germline ends. This CDR3 contains 14 residues. Germline V CDR1 and CDR2: DFQATT, SNEGSKA (reference sequence). The DNA of the CDR3 is TGCAGTGCTAGAGACAGGACTTACACCGGGGAGCTGTTTTTT. This encodes CSARDRTYTGELFF.

This clonotype was seen repeatedly, ten times or more. This chain joins TRBV2 and TRBJ2-3; no firm D call. CDR1 is SNHLY, CDR2 FYNNEI, per germline. The CDR3 is 14 amino acids. The V and J ends lost 2 bases and 2 bases respectively, with 8 bases between them. This CDR3 is CASSERPATDTQYF. In DNA, the CDR3 is TGTGCCAGCAGTGAACGACCAGCCACAGATACGCAGTATTTT. Full variable domain (rest looked up from reference TRBV2 and TRBJ2-3): EPEVTQTPSHQVTQMGQEVILRCVPISNHLYFYWYRQILGQKVEFLVSFYNNEISEKSEIFDDQFSVERPDGSNFTLKIRSTKLEDSAMYFCASSERPATDTQYFGPGTRLTVL.

This clonotype was picked up many times. The chain employs TRBV6-2 or TRBV6-3 and TRBJ2-3, with 11 bases aligning to TRBD2. Unmatched junction bases numbered 18, after V lost 3 bases and J lost 1 base. The CDR3 spans 21 residues. Germline CDR1 is MNHEY and CDR2 is SVGEGT. CDR3 loop: CASSYKHGGTSGPTGTDTQYF. CDR3 DNA sequence: TGTGCCAGCAGTTATAAACACGGCGGGACTAGCGGACCCACAGGCACAGATACGCAGTATTTT.

The chain carries TRBV19 and TRBJ1-5, with a weak D call TRBD1 (6 bases). Germline CDR1 LNHDA, CDR2 SQIVND (reference sequence). There are 12 residues in the CDR3. V was trimmed by 6 bases and J by 9 bases, leaving 12 bases between them. The CDR3 sequence: CASRGTTAPQHF. In DNA form, the CDR3 reads TGTGCCAGTAGGGGGACAACGGCGCCCCAGCATTTT.

Concerning this clonotype itself: A much bigger clone sits one base away, suggesting this may be a read error. The V gene is TRBV7-3, the J gene TRBJ2-1; D could derive from TRBD1 or TRBD2 (5 bases each). This CDR3 comprises 13 residues. Germline CDR1 and CDR2: SGHTA and FQGTGA. Here the CDR3 DNA reads TGTGTCAGCAGCGCAACTAGGGGTGATGAGCAGTTCTTC. This codes for CVSSATRGDEQFF.

At least ten counts were recorded for this clonotype. The J gene is TRBJ2-5, the V gene TRBV7-9, with D possibly being TRBD1 (6 bases). V was clipped by 5 bases and J by 2 bases, with 9 bases between them. This CDR3 is 13 amino acids long. Germline CDR1 is SEHNR and CDR2 is FQNEAQ (reference sequence). The CDR3 loop reads CASSGGTQETQYF. DNA of the CDR3: TGTGCCAGCAGCGGTGGGACACAAGAGACCCAGTACTTC.

This clonotype was observed at least ten times. The chain combines TRBV19 with TRBJ1-5, with 8 nucleotides matching TRBD1. Per germline, CDR1 LNHDA and CDR2 SQIVND (reference sequence). V dropped 6 bases and J dropped 6; count of bases not matched to a gene: 10. The CDR3 runs 15 residues. The CDR3 DNA sequence: TGTGCCAGTAGCACAACCGGGACAGGTGGTCAGCCCCAGCATTTT. This codes for CASSTTGTGGQPQHF.

The chain links TRBV9 to TRBJ1-3; no definite D call. Germline CDR1 and CDR2: SGDLS and YYNGEE. There are 15 residues in the CDR3. V lost 3 bases and J lost 1, with 11 bases in between. DNA for the CDR3: TGTGCCAGCAGCGGGCAACGGGGTTCTGGAAACACCATATATTTT. Its translation: CASSGQRGSGNTIYF. The full variable domain, completed using reference TRBV9 and TRBJ1-3, is DSGVTQTPKHLITATGQRVTLRCSPRSGDLSVYWYQQSLDQGLQFLIQYYNGEERAKGNILERFSAQQFPDLHSELNLSSLELGDSALYFCASSGQRGSGNTIYFGEGSWLTVV.

This chain uses TRBV12-3 or TRBV12-4 with TRBJ2-7; 13 bases line up with TRBD2. The length of the CDR3 is 15 residues. The J segment lost 7 bases and the V segment lost 3 bases, leaving 6 bases of the junction unmatched. CDR3 bases: TGTGCCAGCAGTTTGTCACTAGCGGGGGGGTCTGAGCAGTACTTC. Translating gives CASSLSLAGGSEQYF.

The gene calls are TRBV5-6 and TRBJ1-2; no definite D call. This CDR3 spans 14 amino acids. The V end was cut by 4 bases, the J end by 5 bases, with 15 bases between. Germline V lookup: CDR1 SGHDT, CDR2 YYEEEE. The CDR3 reads CASSQGRALYGYTF. CDR3 DNA sequence: TGTGCCAGCAGCCAAGGTCGGGCACTTTATGGCTACACCTTC.

The table lists this clonotype with many counts. This chain uses TRBV7-9 with TRBJ1-1, with 8 bases aligning to TRBD1. The ends lost 5 bases at V and 5 bases at J; junction bases unmatched: 10. Per germline, CDR1 SEHNR and CDR2 FQNEAQ (reference sequence). CDR3 size: 15 residues. The chain's CDR3 is CASSLGPGGFTEAFF. CDR3 sequence (DNA): TGTGCCAGCAGCCTGGGCCCAGGGGGCTTTACTGAAGCTTTCTTT.

This clonotype was counted many times. CDR3 sequence (DNA): TGTGCCAGCAGCTTAACGGGGCGGGGGGGCAATGAGCAGTTCTTC. This codes for CASSLTGRGGNEQFF. V usage is TRBV7-3 and J usage is TRBJ2-1, with 9 bases identical to TRBD2. The trim removed 0 bases at V and 6 bases at J, leaving 3 bases unmatched. This CDR3 comprises 15 residues. The germline V gene has CDR1 SGHTA and CDR2 FQGTGA. The full variable domain, completed using reference TRBV7-3 and TRBJ2-1, is GAGVSQTPSNKVTEKGKYVELRCDPISGHTALYWYRQSLGQGPEFLIYFQGTGAADDSGLPNDRFFAVRPEGSVSTLKIQRTERGDSAVYLCASSLTGRGGNEQFFGPGTRLTVL.

This clonotype was recorded many times. CDR3 DNA sequence: TGTGCCAGCAGCTTAGTGTGGACAGGGGCTGAGACCCAGTACTTC. Protein: CASSLVWTGAETQYF. This rearrangement joins TRBV11-2 to TRBJ2-5, with 9 bases matching TRBD1. With 1 base clipped from V and 5 bases from J, the junction kept 5 bases outside the gene matches. The germline gives CDR1 SGHAT, CDR2 FQNNGV. This CDR3 comprises 15 residues.

In this sample, this clonotype turned up many times. The chain recombines TRBV5-1 with TRBJ1-4; a possible D gene is TRBD1 (6 bases). Per germline, CDR1 SGHRS and CDR2 YFSETQ. V lost 1 base to trimming and J lost 8 bases, with 12 bases between them. The CDR3 is 14 amino acids. CDR3: CASSLPSGEEKLFF. CDR3 DNA: TGCGCCAGCAGCTTGCCGTCAGGGGAAGAAAAACTGTTTTTT. Supplemented by reference TRBV5-1 and TRBJ1-4, the full variable domain reads KAGVTQTPRYLIKTRGQQVTLSCSPISGHRSVSWYQQTPGQGLQFLFEYFSETQRNKGNFPGRFSGRQFSNSRSEMNVSTLELGDSALYLCASSLPSGEEKLFFGSGTQLSVL.